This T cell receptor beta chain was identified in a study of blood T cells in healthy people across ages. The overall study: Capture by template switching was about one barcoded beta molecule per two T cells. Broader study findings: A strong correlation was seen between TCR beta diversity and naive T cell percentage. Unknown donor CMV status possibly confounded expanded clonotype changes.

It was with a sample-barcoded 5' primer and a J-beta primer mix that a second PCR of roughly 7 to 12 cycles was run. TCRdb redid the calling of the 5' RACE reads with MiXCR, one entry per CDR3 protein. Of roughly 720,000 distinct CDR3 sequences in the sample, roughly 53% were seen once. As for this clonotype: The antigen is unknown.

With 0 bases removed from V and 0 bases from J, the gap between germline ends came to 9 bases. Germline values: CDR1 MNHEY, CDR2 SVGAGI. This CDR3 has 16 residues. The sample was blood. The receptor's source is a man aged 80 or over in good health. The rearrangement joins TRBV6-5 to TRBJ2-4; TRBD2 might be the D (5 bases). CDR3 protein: CASSYSRGLAKNIQYF. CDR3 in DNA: TGTGCCAGCAGTTACTCGCGAGGGCTAGCCAAAAACATTCAGTACTTC.